What follows describes a single TCR beta chain. The data are from a study of blood T cell repertoires in COVID-19. As for the study in general: The cDNA or gDNA used as material had been derived from T cells, B-cell-depleted T cells, or PBMCs.

Germline V gene data show CDR1 as ENHRY and CDR2 as SYGVKD. Trimming shortened V by 6 bases and J by 4 bases, and 12 bases separated the two germline ends. The length of the CDR3 is 13 residues. Data came from immunoSEQ multiplex PCR; TCRdb stores just in-frame clones and leaves some out. The table shows about 87,000 clones, with approximately 75% occurring only once. The sequence was collected from a woman in her forties or fifties with acute or convalescent COVID-19. The sequencing sample was made of peripheral blood. The rearrangement links TRBV10-3 to TRBJ2-5, with a tentative D call TRBD2 (6 bases). The CDR3 is CAISPGARETQYF. CDR3 DNA: TGTGCCATCAGCCCGGGAGCAAGAGAGACCCAGTACTTC.